A selection of T cell receptor beta chains follows, all from one sample in a study of beta chain features in type 1 diabetes. TCRdb keeps only in-frame clones here, not all; method: immunoSEQ multiplex PCR. This sample has approximately 140,000 clones, with 6.9% found just once. The sequenced sample was central memory CD4+ T cells from blood. The origin of the receptors is a woman aged 25 to 39 in good health. Both conserved end residues are part of each CDR3. The order of the fields is D gene, J gene, V gene, clone size, CDR3 DNA, CDR3 protein. A D gene is named only where the DNA matches it firmly. For some rows the clone size is stated as once, few or many, or as a class when expanded; others skip it.

D: .
J: TRBJ2-5
V: TRBV15
size: .
DNA: TGTGCCACCAGCAGAGCGAGGCCAGGGGAGCAGTACTTC
CDR3: CATSRARPGEQYF

D: .
J: TRBJ1-2
V: TRBV7-9
size: few
DNA: TGTGCCAGCAGCTTAGATCGGTATGGCTACACCTTC
CDR3: CASSLDRYGYTF

D: TRBD2
J: TRBJ2-5
V: TRBV27
size: .
DNA: TGTGCTTCCTGGGCTAGCGGGAGGGCAGAGACCCAGTACTTC
CDR3: CASWASGRAETQYF

D: .
J: TRBJ1-1
V: TRBV27
size: .
DNA: TGTGCCAGCAGTTCCCCGACAGAAGACACTGAAGCTTTCTTT
CDR3: CASSSPTEDTEAFF

D: .
J: TRBJ2-3
V: TRBV19
size: .
DNA: TGTGCCAGTAGTATAGCGGGAGGCACAGATACGCAGTATTTT
CDR3: CASSIAGGTDTQYF

D: TRBD2
J: TRBJ2-2
V: TRBV7-9
size: few
DNA: TGTGCCAGCAGCCTCCAAGCGGGAGGGCCCTCCGGGGAGCTGTTTTTT
CDR3: CASSLQAGGPSGELFF

D: TRBD2
J: TRBJ2-7
V: TRBV19
size: few
DNA: TGTGCCAGTAGTACTTTACTAGCGAACTCCTACGAGCAGTACTTC
CDR3: CASSTLLANSYEQYF

D: TRBD1
J: TRBJ2-7
V: TRBV5-4
size: many
DNA: TGTGCCAGCAGCCCGGGGACAGTCGAGCAGTACTTC
CDR3: CASSPGTVEQYF

D: .
J: TRBJ2-7
V: TRBV28
size: few
DNA: TGTGCCAGCAGTTTATTAGCTCTTACCTACGAGCAGTACTTC
CDR3: CASSLLALTYEQYF

D: TRBD2
J: TRBJ2-7
V: TRBV28
size: .
DNA: TGTGCCAGCAGTGAGACTAGCGGGAGTCTCTACGAGCAGTACTTC
CDR3: CASSETSGSLYEQYF

D: .
J: TRBJ2-7
V: TRBV28
size: few
DNA: TGTGCCAGCAGTTTAGTACAGACCTACGAGCAGTACTTC
CDR3: CASSLVQTYEQYF

D: TRBD1
J: TRBJ2-7
V: TRBV27
size: few
DNA: TGTGCCAGCTATATAATCCGGACAGGGACCTACGAGCAGTACTTC
CDR3: CASYIIRTGTYEQYF

D: .
J: TRBJ1-4
V: TRBV6-6
size: .
DNA: TGTGCCAGCACTGACCCCGGGGTCACTAATGAAAAACTGTTTTTT
CDR3: CASTDPGVTNEKLFF

D: .
J: TRBJ1-5
V: TRBV7-3
size: .
DNA: TGTGCCAGCAGCTTAGTCTGGGGCGTTCGGCAGCCCCAGCATTTT
CDR3: CASSLVWGVRQPQHF

D: .
J: TRBJ2-5
V: TRBV2
size: few
DNA: TGTGCCAGCAGGCCTGCGTTGGAGACCCAGTACTTC
CDR3: CASRPALETQYF

D: TRBD1
J: TRBJ2-6
V: TRBV7-3
size: few
DNA: TGTGCCAGCAGCGCCTCGGGACAGGAGTCTGGGGCCAACGTCCTGACTTTC
CDR3: CASSASGQESGANVLTF

D: .
J: TRBJ2-7
V: TRBV19
size: few
DNA: TGTGCCAGTAGTGTAAAAGCGGGCTCACAGTACTTC
CDR3: CASSVKAGSQYF

D: .
J: TRBJ2-7
V: TRBV4-3
size: few
DNA: TGCGCCAGCAGCCAAGTATCGTCAGGGCGTAACTACGAGCAGTACTTC
CDR3: CASSQVSSGRNYEQYF

D: TRBD2
J: TRBJ2-5
V: TRBV7-2
size: many
DNA: TGTGCCAGCAGGCCGACTAGCGGGAGTGAGACCCAGTACTTC
CDR3: CASRPTSGSETQYF

D: .
J: TRBJ1-1
V: TRBV11-2
size: few
DNA: TGTGCCAGCAGCTTAGAGTCCCTTAGCACTGAAGCTTTCTTT
CDR3: CASSLESLSTEAFF

D: .
J: TRBJ2-7
V: TRBV29-1
size: many
DNA: TGCAGCGTCGTCCAATACAGGGAGGGCGAGCAGTACTTC
CDR3: CSVVQYREGEQYF

D: TRBD2
J: TRBJ2-2
V: TRBV4-3
size: many
DNA: TGCGCCAGCAGCCAAGATGGTCTAGCGGGAGCATCCGGGGAGCTGTTTTTT
CDR3: CASSQDGLAGASGELFF

D: .
J: TRBJ1-5
V: TRBV29-1
size: .
DNA: TGCAGCGTTGCCCAGTCCAATCAGCCCCAGCATTTT
CDR3: CSVAQSNQPQHF

D: .
J: TRBJ1-1
V: TRBV7-2
size: .
DNA: TGTGCCAGCAGCTTAATTTTCGGGGGGCGCGGGACTGAAGCTTTCTTT
CDR3: CASSLIFGGRGTEAFF

D: .
J: TRBJ1-1
V: TRBV19
size: few
DNA: TGTGCCAGTAGTATAGTTTTCGCGGTAACTGAAGCTTTCTTT
CDR3: CASSIVFAVTEAFF

D: TRBD1
J: TRBJ2-3
V: TRBV2
size: few
DNA: TGTGCCAGCAGTGTGACGGGACAGGGCACCACAGATACGCAGTATTTT
CDR3: CASSVTGQGTTDTQYF

D: TRBD1
J: TRBJ2-1
V: TRBV5-1
size: few
DNA: TGCGCCAGCAGCTTGGCCGGGACAGGGATCAATGAGCAGTTCTTC
CDR3: CASSLAGTGINEQFF

D: TRBD2
J: TRBJ2-3
V: TRBV30
size: few
DNA: TGTGCCTGGAGTGTAATACGGACTAGCGGGAGGGCTCACACAGATACGCAGTATTTT
CDR3: CAWSVIRTSGRAHTDTQYF

D: TRBD2
J: TRBJ2-3
V: TRBV19
size: few
DNA: TGTGCCAGTAGTATAGGGTCTAGCGGGACGGCAGATACGCAGTATTTT
CDR3: CASSIGSSGTADTQYF

D: TRBD1
J: TRBJ2-2
V: TRBV6-6
size: few
DNA: TGTGCCAGCAGATATGACAGGGTATCGACCGGGGAGCTGTTTTTT
CDR3: CASRYDRVSTGELFF

D: TRBD1
J: TRBJ2-5
V: TRBV4-2
size: .
DNA: TGTGCCAGCAGCCCTGCCGGGACAGCCGAAGAGACCCAGTACTTC
CDR3: CASSPAGTAEETQYF

D: .
J: TRBJ1-1
V: TRBV11-2
size: .
DNA: TGTGCCAGCAGCTCACTCAGGGTAGGGTACACTGAAGCTTTCTTT
CDR3: CASSSLRVGYTEAFF

D: .
J: TRBJ2-7
V: TRBV28
size: .
DNA: TGTGCCAGCAGTTTATTCTGGCAGGGGTACGAGCAGTACTTC
CDR3: CASSLFWQGYEQYF

D: .
J: TRBJ1-3
V: TRBV28
size: .
DNA: TGTGCCAGCATGACGGCGGGGAGAGCTGGAAACACCATATATTTT
CDR3: CASMTAGRAGNTIYF

D: TRBD2
J: TRBJ2-1
V: TRBV30
size: few
DNA: TGTGCCTGGAGTGTATATAGCGGGAGGGGAAATGAGCAGTTCTTC
CDR3: CAWSVYSGRGNEQFF

D: TRBD1
J: TRBJ2-5
V: TRBV5-8
size: .
DNA: TGTGCCAGCAGCTGGGGGACAGGGAAAGAGACCCAGTACTTC
CDR3: CASSWGTGKETQYF

D: .
J: TRBJ2-5
V: TRBV28
size: few
DNA: TGTGCCAGCAGTTTTATAAACAGGGACCAAGAGACCCAGTACTTC
CDR3: CASSFINRDQETQYF

D: TRBD1
J: TRBJ1-1
V: TRBV6-5
size: .
DNA: TGTGCCAGCACACAGGGGTTCGGTGAAGCTTTCTTT
CDR3: CASTQGFGEAFF

D: .
J: TRBJ2-4
V: TRBV7-2
size: few
DNA: TGTGCCAGCAGCTTGTCCGGGACTTTTTCGGACATTCAGTACTTC
CDR3: CASSLSGTFSDIQYF

D: TRBD1
J: TRBJ1-3
V: TRBV7-2
size: .
DNA: TGTGCCAGCAGCGCCCATCAGGGGGTAGTAGCTGGAAACACCATATATTTT
CDR3: CASSAHQGVVAGNTIYF